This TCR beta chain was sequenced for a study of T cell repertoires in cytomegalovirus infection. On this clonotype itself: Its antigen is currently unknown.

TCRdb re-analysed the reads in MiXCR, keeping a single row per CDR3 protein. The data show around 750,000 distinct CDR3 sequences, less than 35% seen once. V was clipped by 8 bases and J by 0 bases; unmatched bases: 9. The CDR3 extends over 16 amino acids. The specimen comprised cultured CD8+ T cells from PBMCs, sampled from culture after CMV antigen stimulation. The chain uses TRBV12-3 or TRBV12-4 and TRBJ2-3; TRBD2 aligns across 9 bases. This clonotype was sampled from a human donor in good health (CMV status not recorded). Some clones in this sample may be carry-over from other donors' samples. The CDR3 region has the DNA TGTGCCAGCCCTCTTGTAGCGGGGGCTAGCACAGATACGCAGTATTTT. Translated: CASPLVAGASTDTQYF.